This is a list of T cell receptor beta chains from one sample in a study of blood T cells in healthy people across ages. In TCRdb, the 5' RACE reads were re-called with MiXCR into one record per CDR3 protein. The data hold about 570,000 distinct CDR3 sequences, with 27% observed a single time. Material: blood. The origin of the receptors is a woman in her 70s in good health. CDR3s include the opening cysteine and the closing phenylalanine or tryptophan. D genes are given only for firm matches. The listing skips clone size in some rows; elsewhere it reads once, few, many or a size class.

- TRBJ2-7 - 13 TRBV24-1 CATSETGPSGQYF TGTGCCACCAGTGAAACGGGCCCCTCAGGGCAGTACTTC
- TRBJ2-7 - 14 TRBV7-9 CASSLVGGEREQYF TGTGCCAGCAGCTTAGTAGGAGGGGAACGCGAGCAGTACTTC
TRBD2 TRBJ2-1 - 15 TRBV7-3 CASSLERGYDNEQFF TGTGCCAGCAGCCTAGAGCGGGGGTACGACAATGAGCAGTTCTTC
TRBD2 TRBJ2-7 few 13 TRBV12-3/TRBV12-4 CASSFRGGAVQYF TGTGCCAGCAGTTTTCGGGGGGGGGCTGTGCAGTACTTC
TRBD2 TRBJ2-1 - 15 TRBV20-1 CSAAEPSGSYNEQFF TGCAGTGCCGCTGAACCTAGCGGTTCCTACAATGAGCAGTTCTTC
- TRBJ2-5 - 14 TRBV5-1 CASSLEPAQETQYF TGCGCCAGCAGCTTGGAACCCGCGCAAGAGACCCAGTACTTC
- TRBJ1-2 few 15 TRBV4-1 CASSQEGVSGYGYTF TGCGCCAGCAGCCAAGAGGGGGTCTCGGGCTATGGCTACACCTTC
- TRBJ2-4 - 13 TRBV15 CATSRDNKNIQYF TGTGCCACCAGCAGAGATAACAAAAACATTCAGTACTTC
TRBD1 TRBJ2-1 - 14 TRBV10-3 CAITPGTGYNEQFF TGTGCCATCACCCCTGGGACAGGGTACAATGAGCAGTTCTTC
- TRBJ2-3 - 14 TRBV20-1 CSARDRRGTDTQYF TGCAGTGCTAGAGATCGGCGGGGCACAGATACGCAGTATTTT
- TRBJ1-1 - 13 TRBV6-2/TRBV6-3 CASSYSSNTEAFF TGTGCCAGCAGTTACTCCTCTAACACTGAAGCTTTCTTT
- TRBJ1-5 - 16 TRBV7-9 CASSPSPGGYNQPQHF TGTGCCAGCAGCCCGTCACCCGGGGGATACAATCAGCCCCAGCATTTT
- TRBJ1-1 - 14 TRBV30 CAWSRQAGGTEAFF TGTGCCTGGAGTAGACAGGCGGGTGGCACTGAAGCTTTCTTT
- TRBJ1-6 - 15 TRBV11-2 CASSLSGIRGSPLHF TGTGCCAGCAGCCTATCCGGGATTAGGGGTTCACCCCTCCACTTT
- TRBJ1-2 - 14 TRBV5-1 CASSATLSGYGYTF TGCGCCAGCAGCGCCACGCTGTCTGGCTATGGCTACACCTTC
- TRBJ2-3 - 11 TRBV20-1 CSVVNTDTQYF TGCAGTGTGGTCAACACAGATACGCAGTATTTT
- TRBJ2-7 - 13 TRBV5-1 CACSFDRGGEQYF TGCGCCTGCAGCTTTGACCGGGGTGGCGAGCAGTACTTC
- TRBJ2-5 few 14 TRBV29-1 CSVEDHHLGETQYF TGCAGCGTTGAAGATCACCACCTGGGAGAGACCCAGTACTTC
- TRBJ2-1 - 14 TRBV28 CASRDPKPYNEQFF TGTGCCAGCAGGGACCCCAAGCCCTACAATGAGCAGTTCTTC
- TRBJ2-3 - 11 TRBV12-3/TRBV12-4 CASSFKDTQYF TGTGCCAGCAGTTTTAAGGATACGCAGTATTTT
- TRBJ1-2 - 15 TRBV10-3 CAISVISAGNYGYTF TGTGCCATCAGTGTGATATCGGCAGGGAACTATGGCTACACCTTC
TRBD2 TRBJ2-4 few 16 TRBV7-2 CASSLEGGGAKNIQYF TGTGCCAGCAGCTTAGAAGGCGGGGGGGCCAAAAACATTCAGTACTTC
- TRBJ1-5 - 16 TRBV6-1 CASRESMGVSNQPQHF TGTGCCAGCAGAGAATCTATGGGAGTTAGCAATCAGCCCCAGCATTTT
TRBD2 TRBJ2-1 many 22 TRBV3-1 CASSQDHFYRPLAGIHYNEQFF TGTGCCAGCAGCCAAGACCATTTCTACCGCCCCTTAGCGGGGATTCATTACAATGAGCAGTTCTTC
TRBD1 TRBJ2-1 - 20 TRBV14 CTSSQGPLSGQATYGDEQFF TGTACCAGCAGCCAAGGACCACTCTCCGGACAGGCGACGTATGGGGATGAGCAGTTCTTC
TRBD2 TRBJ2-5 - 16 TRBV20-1 CSARVAAGGASETQYF TGCAGTGCTAGAGTTGCGGCCGGGGGGGCCTCAGAGACCCAGTACTTC
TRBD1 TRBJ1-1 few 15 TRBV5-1 CASSLVGGTATEAFF TGCGCCAGCAGCTTGGTTGGTGGGACAGCGACTGAAGCTTTCTTT
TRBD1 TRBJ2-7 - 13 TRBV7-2 CASSFSDRTVQYF TGTGCCAGCAGCTTCTCGGACAGGACGGTGCAGTACTTC
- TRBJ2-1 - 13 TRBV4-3 CASSQVWGPEQFF TGCGCCAGCAGCCAAGTTTGGGGCCCTGAGCAGTTCTTC
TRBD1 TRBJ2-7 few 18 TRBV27 CASSRAPWTGTVRYEQYF TGTGCCAGCAGTAGAGCCCCCTGGACAGGGACGGTTCGGTACGAGCAGTACTTC
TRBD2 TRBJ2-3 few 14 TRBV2 CASTPGLARDTQYF TGTGCCAGCACCCCGGGACTAGCGAGAGATACGCAGTATTTT
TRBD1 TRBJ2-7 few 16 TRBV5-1 CASVLYSGTGIYEQYF TGCGCCAGCGTACTTTATTCCGGGACAGGGATCTACGAGCAGTACTTC
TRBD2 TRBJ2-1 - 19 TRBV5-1 CASSIRPVGLAEINNEQFF TGCGCCAGCAGCATTAGGCCGGTTGGACTAGCGGAGATTAACAATGAGCAGTTCTTC
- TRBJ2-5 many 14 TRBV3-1 CASSFGPGMETQYF TGTGCCAGCAGCTTTGGACCGGGGATGGAGACCCAGTACTTC
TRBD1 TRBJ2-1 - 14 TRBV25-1 CASSEWDRNNEQFF TGTGCCAGCAGTGAATGGGACAGAAACAATGAGCAGTTCTTC
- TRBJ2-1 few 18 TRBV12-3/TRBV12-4 CASSPPLGRFNGDNEQFF TGTGCCAGCAGTCCCCCCTTGGGGAGATTTAATGGGGACAATGAGCAGTTCTTC
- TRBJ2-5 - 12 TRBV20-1 CSAGGEGETQYF TGCAGTGCTGGCGGGGAAGGCGAGACCCAGTACTTC
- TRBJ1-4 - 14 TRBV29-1 CSVGPSSINEKLFF TGCAGCGTTGGGCCCTCTTCAATTAATGAAAAACTGTTTTTT
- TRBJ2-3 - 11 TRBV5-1 CASSGVDTQYF TGCGCCAGCAGCGGCGTAGATACGCAGTATTTT
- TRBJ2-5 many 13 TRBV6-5 CASSYSRGETQYF TGTGCCAGCAGTTACTCGCGGGGTGAGACCCAGTACTTC
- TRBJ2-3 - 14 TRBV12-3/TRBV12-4 CANSSGGLTDTQYF TGTGCCAACAGTAGTGGAGGACTCACAGATACGCAGTATTTT
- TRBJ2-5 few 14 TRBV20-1 CSARGVSNQETQYF TGCAGTGCGAGAGGGGTGTCAAATCAAGAGACCCAGTACTTC
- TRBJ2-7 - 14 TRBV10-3 CAISEPYSSYEQYF TGTGCCATCAGTGAGCCGTATAGCTCCTACGAGCAGTACTTC
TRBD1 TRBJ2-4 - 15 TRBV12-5 CASGRQGIAKNIQYF TGTGCTAGTGGTCGACAGGGGATAGCCAAAAACATTCAGTACTTC
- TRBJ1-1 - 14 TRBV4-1 CASSQGPGGTEAFF TGCGCCAGCAGCCAAGGTCCGGGGGGAACTGAAGCTTTCTTT
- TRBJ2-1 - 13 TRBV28 CASKTTRQGEQFF TGTGCCAGCAAGACGACGCGGCAGGGGGAGCAGTTCTTC
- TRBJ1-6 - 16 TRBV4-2 CASSHEPDRFNSPLHF TGTGCCAGCAGTCATGAACCCGACAGATTTAATTCACCCCTCCACTTT
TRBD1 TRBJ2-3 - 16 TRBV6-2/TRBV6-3 CASSSRGQGAVDTQYF TGTGCCAGCAGTTCCCGAGGACAGGGGGCGGTTGATACGCAGTATTTT
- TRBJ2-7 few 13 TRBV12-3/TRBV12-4 CASSLVRGPEQYF TGTGCCAGCAGTTTAGTTCGCGGCCCCGAGCAGTACTTC